This TCR beta chain was observed in a study of vaccination effects on CD4 cells after COVID-19. Whole-study findings and limits: After vaccination of healthy people, only 1 of 255 vaccine-induced clones cross-reacted with common cold coronaviruses. Few convalescent patients were studied, and early post-infection samples were lacking. In the late period after vaccination, infection- and vaccine-induced clones contracted markedly.

With the ViraFEST assay, the study expanded antigen-specific CD4+ T cells using viral peptide pools, then sequenced them. A roughly 10-day culture period preceded the isolation of CD4+ T cells. Absence of prior SARS-CoV-2 infection characterized the vaccine recipients, who showed negative nucleocapsid antibodies. Fresh IL-2-containing medium replaced half the medium on days 3 and 7. About this clone: The antigen is not known.

The CDR3 length is 14 residues. Trimming shortened V by 1 base and J by 0 bases, and 7 bases separated the two germline ends. Germline CDR1 reads GTSNPN; CDR2 reads SVGIG (reference sequence). Assay used: immunoSEQ multiplex PCR; TCRdb lists only in-frame clones, some missing. The data show about 28,000 clones, more than 70% seen once. This receptor was identified in a human donor who received a COVID-19 vaccine. The chain is built from TRBV30 and TRBJ2-1, with D unclear. The sequences come from CD4+ T cells from PBMCs cultured with SARS-CoV-2 spike peptides, collected before COVID-19 vaccination. The CDR3: CAWSGSSSYNEQFF. The DNA for the CDR3 is TGTGCCTGGAGTGGTTCTAGCTCCTACAATGAGCAGTTCTTC.